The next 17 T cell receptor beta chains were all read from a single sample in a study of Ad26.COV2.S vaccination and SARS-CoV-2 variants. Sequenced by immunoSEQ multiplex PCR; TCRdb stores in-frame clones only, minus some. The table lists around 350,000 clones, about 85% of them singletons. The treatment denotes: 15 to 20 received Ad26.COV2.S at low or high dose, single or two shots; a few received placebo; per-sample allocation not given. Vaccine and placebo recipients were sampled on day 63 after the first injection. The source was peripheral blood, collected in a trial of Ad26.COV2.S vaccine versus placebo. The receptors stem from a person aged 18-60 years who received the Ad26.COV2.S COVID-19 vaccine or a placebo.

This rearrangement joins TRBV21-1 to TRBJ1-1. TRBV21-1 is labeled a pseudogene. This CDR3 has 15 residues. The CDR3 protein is CASSKRRPTRVQAFF. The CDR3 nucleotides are TGTGCCAGCAGCAAAAGAAGACCGACCCGAGTACAAGCTTTCTTT.

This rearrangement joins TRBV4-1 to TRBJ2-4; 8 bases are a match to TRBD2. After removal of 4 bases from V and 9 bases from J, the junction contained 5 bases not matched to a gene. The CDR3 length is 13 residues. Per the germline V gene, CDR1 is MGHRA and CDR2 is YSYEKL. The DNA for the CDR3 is TGCGCCAGCAGCCCGGGACTAGGGACCATTCAGTACTTC. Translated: CASSPGLGTIQYF.

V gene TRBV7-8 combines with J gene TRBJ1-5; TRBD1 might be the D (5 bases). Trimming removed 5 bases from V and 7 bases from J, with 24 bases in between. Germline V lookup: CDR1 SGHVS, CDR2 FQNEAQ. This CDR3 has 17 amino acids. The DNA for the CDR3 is TGTGCCAGCAGCCTGGGGCCCAGGGCGAACTCGAACCAGCCCCAGCATTTT. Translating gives CASSLGPRANSNQPQHF.

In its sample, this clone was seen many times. DNA for the CDR3: TGTGCCAGCTCACCGCGGGCGGACATCCCAACTAATGAAAAACTGTTTTTT. Translating it yields CASSPRADIPTNEKLFF. J is TRBJ1-4 and V is TRBV18; D perhaps matches TRBD1 (5 bases). Between the trimmed V and J ends, which lost 3 bases and 0 bases, there was a span of 14 bases. This CDR3 contains 17 residues. In germline, CDR1 is KGHSH, CDR2 LQKENI.

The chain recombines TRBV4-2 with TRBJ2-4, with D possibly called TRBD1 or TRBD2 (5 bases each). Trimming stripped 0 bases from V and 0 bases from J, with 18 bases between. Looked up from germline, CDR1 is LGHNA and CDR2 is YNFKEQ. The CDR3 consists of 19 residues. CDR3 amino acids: CASSQDRGQEQVAKNIQYF. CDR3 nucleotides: TGTGCCAGCAGCCAAGATCGGGGCCAAGAACAGGTAGCCAAAAACATTCAGTACTTC.

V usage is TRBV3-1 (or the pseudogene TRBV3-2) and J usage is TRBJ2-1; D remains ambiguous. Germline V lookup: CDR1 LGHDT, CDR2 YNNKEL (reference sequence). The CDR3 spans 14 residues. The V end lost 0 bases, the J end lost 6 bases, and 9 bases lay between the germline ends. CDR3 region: CASSQDPSVNEQFF. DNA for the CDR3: TGTGCCAGCAGCCAAGACCCTAGTGTCAATGAGCAGTTCTTC.

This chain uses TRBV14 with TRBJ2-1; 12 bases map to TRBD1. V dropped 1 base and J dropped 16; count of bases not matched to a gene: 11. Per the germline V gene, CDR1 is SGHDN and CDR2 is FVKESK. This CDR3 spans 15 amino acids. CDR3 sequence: CASSQGGTGGNKGFF. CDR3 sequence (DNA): TGTGCCAGCAGCCAAGGAGGGACAGGGGGCAACAAAGGATTCTTC.

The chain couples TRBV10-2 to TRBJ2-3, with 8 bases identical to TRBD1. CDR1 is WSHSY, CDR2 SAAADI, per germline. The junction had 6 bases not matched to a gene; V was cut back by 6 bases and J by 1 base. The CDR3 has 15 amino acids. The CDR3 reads CASSGPGQGTDTQYF. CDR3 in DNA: TGCGCCAGCAGCGGACCGGGACAGGGCACAGATACGCAGTATTTT.

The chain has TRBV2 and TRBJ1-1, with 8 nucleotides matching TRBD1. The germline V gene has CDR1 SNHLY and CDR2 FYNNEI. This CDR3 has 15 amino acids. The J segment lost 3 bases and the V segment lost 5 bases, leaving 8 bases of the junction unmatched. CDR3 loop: CASSWVGQGDTEAFF. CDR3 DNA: TGTGCCAGCAGTTGGGTTGGACAGGGAGACACTGAAGCTTTCTTT.

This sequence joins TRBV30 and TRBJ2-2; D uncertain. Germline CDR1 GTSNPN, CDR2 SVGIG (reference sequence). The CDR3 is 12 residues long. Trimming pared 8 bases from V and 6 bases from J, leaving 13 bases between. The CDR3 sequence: CANQDGAGELFF. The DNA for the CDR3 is TGTGCCAACCAGGATGGCGCCGGGGAGCTGTTTTTT.

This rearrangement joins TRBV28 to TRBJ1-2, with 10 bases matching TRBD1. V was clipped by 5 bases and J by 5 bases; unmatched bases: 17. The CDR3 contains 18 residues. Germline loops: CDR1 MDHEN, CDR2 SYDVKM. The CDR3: CASSTPPGTGEQGYGYTF. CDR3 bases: TGTGCCAGCAGTACGCCTCCCGGGACAGGGGAACAGGGATATGGCTACACCTTC.

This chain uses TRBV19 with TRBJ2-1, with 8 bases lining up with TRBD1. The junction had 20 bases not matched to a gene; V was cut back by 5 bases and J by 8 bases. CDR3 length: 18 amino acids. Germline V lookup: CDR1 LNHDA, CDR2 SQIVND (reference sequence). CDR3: CASSFEMPGQVGLHEQFF. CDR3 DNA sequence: TGTGCCAGTAGTTTCGAAATGCCGGGACAGGTCGGACTCCATGAGCAGTTCTTC.

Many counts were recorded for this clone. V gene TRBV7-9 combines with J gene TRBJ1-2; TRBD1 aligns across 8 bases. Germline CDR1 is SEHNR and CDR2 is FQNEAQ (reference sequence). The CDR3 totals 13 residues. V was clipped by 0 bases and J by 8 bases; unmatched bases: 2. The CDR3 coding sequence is TGTGCCAGCAGCTTAGCGGCAGGGGGCGGCTACACCTTC. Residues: CASSLAAGGGYTF.

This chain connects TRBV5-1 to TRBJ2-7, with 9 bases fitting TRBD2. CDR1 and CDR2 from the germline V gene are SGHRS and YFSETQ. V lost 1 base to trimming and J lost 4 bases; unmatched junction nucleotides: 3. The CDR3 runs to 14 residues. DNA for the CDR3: TGCGCCAGCAGCTTGTCTAGCGGGATTTACGAGCAGTACTTC. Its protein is CASSLSSGIYEQYF.

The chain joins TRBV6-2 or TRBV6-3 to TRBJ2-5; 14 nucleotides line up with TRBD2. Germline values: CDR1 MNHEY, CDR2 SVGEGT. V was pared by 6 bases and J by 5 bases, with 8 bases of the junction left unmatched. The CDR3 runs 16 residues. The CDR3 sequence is CASSSLRTSGGETQYF. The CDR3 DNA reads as TGTGCCAGCAGCTCCCTTCGGACTAGCGGGGGGGAGACCCAGTACTTC.

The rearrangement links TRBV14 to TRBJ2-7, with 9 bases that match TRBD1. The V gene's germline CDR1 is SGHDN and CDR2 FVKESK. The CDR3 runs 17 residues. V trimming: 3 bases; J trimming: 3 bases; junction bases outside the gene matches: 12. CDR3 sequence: CASSQRGTGGVRYEQYF. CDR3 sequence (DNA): TGTGCCAGCAGCCAGAGGGGCACAGGGGGCGTTCGCTACGAGCAGTACTTC.

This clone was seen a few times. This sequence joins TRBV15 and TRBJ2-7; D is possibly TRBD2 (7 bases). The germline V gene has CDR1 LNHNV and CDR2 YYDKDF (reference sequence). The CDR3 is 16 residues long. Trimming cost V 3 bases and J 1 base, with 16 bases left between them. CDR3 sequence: CATSRGGAQGSYEQYF. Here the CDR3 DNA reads TGTGCCACCAGCAGGGGGGGGGCTCAGGGATCCTACGAGCAGTACTTC.